This T cell receptor beta chain was obtained from a study of blood T cell repertoires in COVID-19. Study-level information: Samples came from the United States, Italy and Spain, spanning acute and convalescent COVID-19. In each case, the material was cDNA or gDNA derived from T cells, B-cell-depleted T cells, or PBMCs.

V gave up 6 bases and J gave up 1 base; unmatched junction bases: 5. The CDR3 covers 14 residues. Germline assignment: CDR1 LNHDA and CDR2 SQIVND (reference sequence). Methods used by the authors: Nucleated cell number was recorded as an estimate derived from reference gene primer amplification. Produced via immunoSEQ multiplex PCR; TCRdb's table is partial and in-frame only. The D gene and trimming were derived from the DNA, and the V and J assignments and clone size from that table. The sample includes 90,000 to 130,000 clones, 65% to 85% of them seen just once. Sequencing input: peripheral blood. The receptor comes from a woman between 65 and 79 years old with acute or convalescent COVID-19. The chain joins TRBV19 to TRBJ1-1, with 7 bases matching TRBD1. Here the CDR3 DNA reads TGTGCCAGTAGCACGGGACAGACGAACACTGAAGCTTTCTTT. Protein product: CASSTGQTNTEAFF.